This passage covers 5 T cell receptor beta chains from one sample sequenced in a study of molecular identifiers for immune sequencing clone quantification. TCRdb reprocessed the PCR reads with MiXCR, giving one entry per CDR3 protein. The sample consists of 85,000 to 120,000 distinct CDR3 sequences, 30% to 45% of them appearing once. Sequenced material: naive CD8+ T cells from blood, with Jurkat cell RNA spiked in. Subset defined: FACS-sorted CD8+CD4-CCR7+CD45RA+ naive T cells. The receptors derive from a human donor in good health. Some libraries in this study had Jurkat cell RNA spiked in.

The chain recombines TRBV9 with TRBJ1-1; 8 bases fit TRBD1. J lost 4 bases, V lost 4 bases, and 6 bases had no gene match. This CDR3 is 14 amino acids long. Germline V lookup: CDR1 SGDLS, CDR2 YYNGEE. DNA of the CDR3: TGTGCCAGCAGCCCAGACAGGGGAGGCACTGAAGCTTTCTTT. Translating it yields CASSPDRGGTEAFF.

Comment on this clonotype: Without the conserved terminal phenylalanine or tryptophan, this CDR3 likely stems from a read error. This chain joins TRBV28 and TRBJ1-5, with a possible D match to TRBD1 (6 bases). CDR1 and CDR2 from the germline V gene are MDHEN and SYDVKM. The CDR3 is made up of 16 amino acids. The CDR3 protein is CASSWPPGTSIQPQHI. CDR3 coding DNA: TGTGCCAGCAGTTGGCCCCCCGGGACAAGCATTCAGCCCCAGCATATT.

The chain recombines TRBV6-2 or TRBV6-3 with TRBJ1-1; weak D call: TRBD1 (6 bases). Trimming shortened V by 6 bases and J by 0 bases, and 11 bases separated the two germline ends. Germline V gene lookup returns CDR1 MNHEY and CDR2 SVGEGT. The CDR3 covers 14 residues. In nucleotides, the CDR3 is TGTGCCAGCAGCTGGGGACACATGAACACTGAAGCTTTCTTT. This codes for CASSWGHMNTEAFF.

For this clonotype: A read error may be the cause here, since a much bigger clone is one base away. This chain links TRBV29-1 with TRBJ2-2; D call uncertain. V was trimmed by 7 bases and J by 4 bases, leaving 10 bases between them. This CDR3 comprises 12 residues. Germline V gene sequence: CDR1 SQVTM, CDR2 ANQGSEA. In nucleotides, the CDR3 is TGCAGCGCCCCAAGGGCCACCGGGGAGCTGTTTTTT. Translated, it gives CSAPRATGELFF.

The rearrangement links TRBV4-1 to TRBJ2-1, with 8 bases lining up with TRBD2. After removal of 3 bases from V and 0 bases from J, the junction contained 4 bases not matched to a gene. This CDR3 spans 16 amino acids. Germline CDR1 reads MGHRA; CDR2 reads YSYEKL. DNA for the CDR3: TGCGCCAGCAGCCAGGGTAGCGGGGACTCCTACAATGAGCAGTTCTTC. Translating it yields CASSQGSGDSYNEQFF.